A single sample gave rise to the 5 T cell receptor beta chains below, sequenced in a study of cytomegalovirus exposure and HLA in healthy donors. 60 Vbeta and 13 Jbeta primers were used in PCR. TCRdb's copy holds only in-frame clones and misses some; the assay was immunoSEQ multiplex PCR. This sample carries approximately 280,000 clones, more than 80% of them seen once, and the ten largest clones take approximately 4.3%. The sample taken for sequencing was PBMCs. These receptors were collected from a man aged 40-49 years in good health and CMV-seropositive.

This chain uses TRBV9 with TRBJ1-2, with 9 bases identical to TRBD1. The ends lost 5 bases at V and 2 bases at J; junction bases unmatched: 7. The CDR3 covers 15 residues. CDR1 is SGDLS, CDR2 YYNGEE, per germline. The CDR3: CASRDPGQGNYGYTF. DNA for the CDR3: TGTGCCAGCAGAGACCCCGGACAGGGGAACTATGGCTACACCTTC.

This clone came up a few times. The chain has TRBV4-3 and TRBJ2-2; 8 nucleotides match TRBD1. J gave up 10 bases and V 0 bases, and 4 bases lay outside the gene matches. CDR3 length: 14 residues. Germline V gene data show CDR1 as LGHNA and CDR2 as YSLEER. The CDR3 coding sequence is TGCGCCAGCAGCCAAGAAGGCAGGGGGCAGGAGCTGTTTTTT. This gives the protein CASSQEGRGQELFF.

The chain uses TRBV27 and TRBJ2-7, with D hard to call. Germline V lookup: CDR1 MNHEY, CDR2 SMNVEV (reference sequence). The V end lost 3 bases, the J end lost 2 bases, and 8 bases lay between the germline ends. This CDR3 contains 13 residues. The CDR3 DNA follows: TGTGCCAGCAGTTTTGGCGGAACCTACGAGCAGTACTTC. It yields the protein CASSFGGTYEQYF.

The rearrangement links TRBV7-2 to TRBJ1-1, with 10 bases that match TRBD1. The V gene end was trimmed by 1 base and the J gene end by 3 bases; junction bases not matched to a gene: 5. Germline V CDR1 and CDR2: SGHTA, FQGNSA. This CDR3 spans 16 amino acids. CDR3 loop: CASSLERQGAYTEAFF. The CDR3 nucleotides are TGTGCCAGCAGCTTAGAGCGACAGGGGGCTTACACTGAAGCTTTCTTT.

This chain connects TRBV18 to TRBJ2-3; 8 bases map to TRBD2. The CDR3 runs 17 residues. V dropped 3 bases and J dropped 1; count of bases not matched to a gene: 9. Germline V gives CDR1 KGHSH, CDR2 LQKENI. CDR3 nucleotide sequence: TGTGCCAGCTCACCGTCCACGGGGGGGGTCGGCACAGATACGCAGTATTTT. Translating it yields CASSPSTGGVGTDTQYF. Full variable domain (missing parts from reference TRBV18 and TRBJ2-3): NAGVMQNPRHLVRRRGQEARLRCSPMKGHSHVYWYRQLPEEGLKFMVYLQKENIIDESGMPKERFSAEFPKEGPSILRIQQVVRGDSAAYFCASSPSTGGVGTDTQYFGPGTRLTVL.